This TCR beta chain was found in a study of graft-versus-host responses after intestinal transplantation (dated by TCRdb to about 2021). Broadly, across the study: The transplants that recipients received were multivisceral, liver-intestinal, or isolated intestinal. Anti-thymocyte globulin induction was given to all recipients, followed by maintenance tacrolimus and steroids for two to three years. After intestinal transplantation, graft-versus-host and host-versus-graft alloreactive T cell clones were followed in the graft, circulation and bone marrow using bulk TCR-beta CDR3 sequencing. To identify alloreactive clones, pre-transplant mixed lymphocyte reaction products were sequenced and then compared with unstimulated pre-transplant donor and recipient T cells. The cohort enrolled under 30 intestinal transplant recipients, one of whom was a retransplant, and a few patients without pretransplant specimens were excluded. Donor T cell macrochimerism was defined as a peak of at least 4% donor T cells among recipient peripheral blood mononuclear cells. Samples from a few later patients were sequenced in-house on an Illumina MiSeq with MiXCR processing rather than by the commercial service. The study at large found these results: GvH clones turned up in recipient bone marrow, with some appearing earlier in ileal mucosa or blood, a pattern consistent with an intestinal mucosal origin. In the allografts of patients with donor T cell macrochimerism, GvH to HvG T cell clonal ratios were high. The relatively low number and heterogeneity of intestinal transplant patients limited the conclusions. Early after transplant, peak levels of circulating GvH clones were found to be associated with declines in HvG clones.

The sample's time point, from its label and the paper: cells obtained before transplantation from donor or recipient. CD3+CD4+ and CD3+CD8+ populations were FACS-sorted from unstimulated pre-transplant donor and recipient cells taken from spleen or lymph nodes. This clone has a handful of counts. Its antigen is still unknown. No base qualities exist here, and no much larger clone lies one base off it. The library was made by the immunoSEQ multiplex PCR assay. For most patients, genomic DNA was isolated with the Qiagen DNeasy Blood and Tissue Kit and shipped frozen to Adaptive Biotechnologies for TCR sequencing. For most patients, genomic DNA was subjected to high-throughput TCR-beta CDR3 sequencing by Adaptive Biotechnologies. Per the authors' processing: TCR sequencing data for 18 patients were retrieved from Adaptive's ImmunoSEQ software; three other patients were processed with MiXCR and VDJtools. To correct CD4 versus CD8 sorting errors, any sequence found in both subsets at a frequency ratio below 5:1 was removed. CDR3 nucleotide sequences shared between donor and recipient were removed because the origin of such sequences could not be assigned. Alloreactive clones required at least 2-fold expansion over unstimulated cells and minimum CFSE-low frequency of 0.002% (template counts) or 0.001% (read counts). A clone was considered mappable if detected in the sequenced pre-transplant spleen, lymph node, or MLR CFSE-low populations of the donor or recipient. Cumulative frequency of alloreactive clones was calculated as a percentage of all sequences weighted by copy number. The clones in this table, taken by TCRdb from immuneACCESS, are in-frame only. Not every clone is retained; where verified, under half of the shortfall comes from an unresolved V gene, and the cause of the rest is unknown. V and J calls plus clone size are reproduced from that table; the DNA served to infer D and trimming. This sample is represented by about 85,000 clones; around 90% of them were singletons. The leading ten clones occupy 7.6% of the sample.

The CDR3, cysteine through phenylalanine, is 16 amino acids long. The read is trimmed to its CDR3 DNA, 48 bases read in frame from base 1. V is shortened by 4 bases, J by 2 bases, and the region joining them spans 15 bases. The germline V gene yields MGHRA for CDR1 and YSYEKL for CDR2. Sequenced material: unstimulated CD8+ T cells sorted from spleen or lymph node cells, taken before transplant. The chain is made from TRBV4-1 and TRBJ1-5, with a weak D call of TRBD1 (5 bases match). This clonotype was obtained from a human donor who was the organ donor for an intestinal transplant. The nucleotides are TGCGCCAGCAGCCCCCCCCCGGGGGGGGGCAATCAGCCCCAGCATTTT. This gives the protein CASSPPPGGGNQPQHF.